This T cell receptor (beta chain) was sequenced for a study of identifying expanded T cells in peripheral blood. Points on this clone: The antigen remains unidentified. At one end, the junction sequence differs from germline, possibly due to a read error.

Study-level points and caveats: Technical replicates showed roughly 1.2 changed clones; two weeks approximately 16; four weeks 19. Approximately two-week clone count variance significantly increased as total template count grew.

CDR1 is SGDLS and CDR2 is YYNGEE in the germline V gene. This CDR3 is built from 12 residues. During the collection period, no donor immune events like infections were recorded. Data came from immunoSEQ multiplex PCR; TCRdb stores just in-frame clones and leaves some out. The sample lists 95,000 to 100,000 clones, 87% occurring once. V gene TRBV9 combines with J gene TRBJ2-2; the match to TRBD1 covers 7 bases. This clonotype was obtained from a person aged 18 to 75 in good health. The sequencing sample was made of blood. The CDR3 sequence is CASSVEAGGLFF. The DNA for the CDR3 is TGTGCCAGCAGCGTAGAAGCAGGGGGGCTGTTTTTT.